Included here is one T cell receptor beta chain sequence, with context. Its antigen remains unidentified. The junction departs from germline at one end; a sequencing error may be responsible. This specimen comes from a study of cytomegalovirus exposure and HLA in healthy donors. The PCR contained 60 Vbeta and 13 Jbeta primers. Original processing notes: An analysis that came later counted tens of millions of unique TCR beta chains, 9 million to 12 million shared. Using immunoSEQ multiplex PCR, the repertoire was profiled, and TCRdb retains in-frame clones only, with some absent. V, J and clone size were drawn from that table, and D and trimming were deduced from the DNA. The data show about 190,000 clones, approximately 80% seen once. General study points: Sequencing likely caused a cluster of highly shared sequence variants.

Looked up from germline, CDR1 is SEHNR and CDR2 is FQNEAQ (reference sequence). CDR3 length equals 14 residues. This chain joins TRBV7-9 and TRBJ2-7, with 10 bases fitting TRBD2. The receptor was derived from a woman aged 18-30 years in good health and CMV-seronegative. The sequencing sample was made of PBMCs. The CDR3 DNA reads as TGTGCCAGCAGCTTAGGGACAGGAACTAGCGGGGTCTCCTTC. This codes for CASSLGTGTSGVSF.